This T cell receptor (beta chain) was identified during a study of early T cells in non-severe SARS-CoV-2 infection. The overall study: Chains were not paired, and sequencing was done on bulk RNA from unsorted whole blood. General study results and limits: A preference for anti-spike CD8 responses marked VDJdb matching, which missed private and CD4 specificities.

Ten or more counts support this clonotype. The antigen is unknown. It is unclear where the CDR3 begins or ends on the DNA, so no DNA is shown, and the CDR3 is as TCRdb lists it. Individual cDNA molecules were tagged with unique molecular identifiers. TCRdb fed the 5' RACE reads into MiXCR, producing one record per CDR3 protein. The data hold approximately 90,000 distinct CDR3 sequences, with 8% to 13% observed a single time. The CDR3 spans 12 amino acids, including both terminal residues. The V gene is TRBV12-3 or TRBV12-4, the J gene TRBJ1-1; the tabulated D call, TRBD1, remains unverified against the DNA. This TCR came from an adult who was a healthcare worker with PCR-confirmed SARS-CoV-2 infection or an uninfected control (not recorded which). This sample comprised whole blood, obtained at baseline. The CDR3 region is CASSFGQGALFF.